This T cell receptor beta chain was sequenced in a study of shared clonotypes between healthy human individuals. In the study overall: CD4 naive cells filled three plates per donor, CD4 memory three, CD8 naive two and CD8 memory one.

Authors' data handling: Junction-only sequences without quality scores were provided by ImmunoSEQ, so filtering was different. Sequencing used immunoSEQ multiplex PCR; TCRdb keeps in-frame clones, though not all of them. That table furnishes V, J and clone size, whereas the DNA furnished D and trimming. The sample has roughly 1,600,000 clones; 98% are singletons. Germline V lookup: CDR1 SGHVS, CDR2 FNYEAQ. The ends were cut back, 0 bases at V and 2 bases at J, with 7 bases in the middle. The CDR3 is 14 residues long. Donation came from healthy HIV-negative adults that had no recent acute infections or vaccinations. Memory CD4+ cells were the fraction left after CD45RA+ naive selection.

This receptor was identified in a man in his thirties or forties in good health. This chain uses TRBV7-6 with TRBJ1-1; D unclear. Sequenced sample: naive CD4+ T cells sorted from blood. Documented subset: CD45RA+ positively selected. CDR3 loop: CASSLAVVNTEAFF. The DNA of the CDR3 is TGTGCCAGCAGCTTAGCGGTTGTAAACACTGAAGCTTTCTTT. Using reference TRBV7-6 and TRBJ1-1 for the parts outside the CDR3, the full variable domain is GAGVSQSPRYKVTKRGQDVALRCDPISGHVSLYWYRQALGQGPEFLTYFNYEAQQDKSGLPNDRFSAERPEGSISTLTIQRTEQRDSAMYRCASSLAVVNTEAFFGQGTRLTVV.